Listed here is a single T cell receptor (beta chain). This clone came up a few times. It has no known antigen specificity. Base qualities are not provided; no much larger clone lies one nucleotide away. TCRbeta CDR3 regions were amplified from genomic DNA by means of the immunoSEQ Assay, a bias-controlled multiplex PCR. Turning to the authors' computational methods: Nucleated cell counts per sample were estimated from amplification of reference gene primers within the assay. Sequence reads were collapsed and filtered to measure the absolute abundance of every unique TCRbeta CDR3 rearrangement. For each sample, productive Simpson clonality was calculated as the square root of Simpson's diversity index across productive rearrangements. Drawn from immuneACCESS, this table holds only the in-frame rearrangements with V and J called that TCRdb kept. Clones are partly lost; checked studies trace under half to an unresolved V gene and leave the rest unexplained. That table is the source of V, J and clone size, and D and trimming were worked out from the DNA. The sample records about 68,000 clones, 84% of which are singletons. The top ten hold 7.5% to 10% of the sample.

V lost 5 bases and J lost 3 bases, and the count of bases not matched to a germline gene is 5. Based on the germline V gene, the CDR1 and CDR2 sequences are SGHVS and FQNEAQ. The CDR3 numbers 15 residues from cysteine through phenylalanine. The kept DNA is CDR3 alone, 45 bases in frame from the first base. The data were taken from a study of blood T cell repertoires in COVID-19 (dated by TCRdb to 2020 to 2021). With regard to the full study: Collaborator samples came from the United States, Italy and Spain and covered acute and convalescent phases of COVID-19. Subjects who had been exposed to COVID-19, were actively infected with it, or had recovered from it provided the deeply sampled blood TCRbeta repertoires that made up the dataset. The repertoires were released in a freely available public database meant as a resource for research on the immune response to SARS-CoV-2. The material from the prospective study consisted of cDNA or gDNA derived from T cells, B-cell-depleted T cells, or PBMCs. A de-identified subject ID, COVID-19 status, age in years and sex were almost always included in the sample metadata. Where available, HLA class I and class II types were taken from metadata supplied by the sample provider and were not determined by assay-based typing. Samples were obtained from the ongoing ImmuneRACE study (first 160 participants) and from some 1,200 subjects provided by 6 global collaborators.

The collaborating institutions used their own protocols to collect whole blood in K2EDTA tubes. For TCRbeta analysis, collaborators shipped samples as frozen whole blood, isolated PBMCs, or DNA extracted from either of those sample types. General findings and caveats noted by the study authors: Clinical and demographic metadata were provided uncurated, with the amount varying by source and participant.

This receptor chain uses TRBV7-8 and TRBJ2-7, and 12 junctional nucleotides match TRBD2. Sequenced input: peripheral blood. The TCR sequence derives from a man aged 50 to 59 with active COVID-19. The CDR3 is CASSHRLAGDYEQYF. DNA sequence: TGTGCCAGCAGCCACCGACTAGCGGGAGACTACGAGCAGTACTTC.